This is a list of T cell receptor beta chains from one sample in a study of blood T cell repertoires in COVID-19. Clones were read by immunoSEQ multiplex PCR, and TCRdb kept only the in-frame ones, dropping some. This table has approximately 35,000 clones, 85% appearing once. Input material: peripheral blood. The receptors shown here come from a man in his fifties or sixties with active COVID-19. CDR3s leave out the opening cysteine and the closing phenylalanine or tryptophan. Fields, in order: clone size, V gene, D gene, CDR3 protein. A D gene is named only where the DNA matches it firmly. Only some rows state a clone size, as once, few, many or a class for expanded clones.

.,TRBV9,TRBD2,ASSASGGESDTQY
.,TRBV29-1,TRBD1,SVDLGQGLYGYT
.,TRBV6-1,TRBD2,ASSGGLAGVGYEQY
.,TRBV2,TRBD2,ASSPGLAQQF
medium-sized,TRBV27,.,ASSFGLDEQY
.,TRBV3-1/TRBV3-2,TRBD2,ASSHQTSGRARDTQY
.,TRBV29-1,.,SVLWARKETQY
.,TRBV9,TRBD2,ASSVTSGKVGDTQY
.,TRBV7-8,.,ASSLSGMGTDTQY
once,TRBV9,.,ASSVGGSYEQY
.,TRBV7-9,TRBD1,ASSSPRDRDATNEKLF
.,TRBV28,TRBD1,ASSLRQGMGNQPQH
.,TRBV4-2,.,ASSPPQANTEAF
.,TRBV11-3,.,ASSPLGGRWNTEAF
.,TRBV6-5,TRBD2,ASSRAGGNEQF
.,TRBV29-1,TRBD1,SVGSLRGSDTQY